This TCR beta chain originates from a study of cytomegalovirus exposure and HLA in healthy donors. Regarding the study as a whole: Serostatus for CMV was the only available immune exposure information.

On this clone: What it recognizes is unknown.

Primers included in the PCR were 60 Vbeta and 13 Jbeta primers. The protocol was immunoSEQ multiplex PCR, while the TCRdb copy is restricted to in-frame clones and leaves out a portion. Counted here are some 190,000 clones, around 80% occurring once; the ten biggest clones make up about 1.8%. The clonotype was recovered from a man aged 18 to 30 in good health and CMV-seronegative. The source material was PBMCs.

The CDR3 DNA reads TGTGCCAGCAGCTTAGACAGGGCGCCCCACGAGCAGTACTTC. Translation gives CASSLDRAPHEQYF. The rearrangement links TRBV11-2 to TRBJ2-7; D may be TRBD1 (5 bases). The V end was cut by 0 bases, the J end by 5 bases, with 11 bases between. CDR3 size: 14 residues. Germline lookup yields CDR1 SGHAT and CDR2 FQNNGV.